Shown below are 14 T cell receptor beta chains from a single sample sequenced in a study of control samples from healthy donors and cancer patients. Clones were sequenced by immunoSEQ multiplex PCR, and TCRdb holds only the in-frame ones, with some missing. The sample contains around 140,000 clones, more than 90% of which appear only once. Specimen: blood. The receptors stem from a man aged 25-45 years in good health.

The J gene is TRBJ1-1, the V gene TRBV6-1; D uncertain. Per germline, CDR1 MNHNS and CDR2 SASEGT. V lost 4 bases to trimming and J lost 1 base, with 16 bases between them. The CDR3 contains 16 residues. CDR3 amino acids: CASSVIGGRRNTEAFF. CDR3 nucleotide sequence: TGTGCCAGCAGTGTAATCGGTGGACGGCGGAACACTGAAGCTTTCTTT.

This clone was observed a single time. The V and J genes are TRBV5-1 and TRBJ2-3; D gene ambiguous. The V gene lost 6 bases and the J gene lost 1 base, with 6 bases spanning the gap. From germline, CDR1 is SGHRS and CDR2 YFSETQ. The CDR3 is made up of 12 amino acids. The CDR3 region is CASMAGTDTQYF. Written as DNA, the CDR3 is TGCGCCAGCATGGCGGGCACAGATACGCAGTATTTT. Full variable domain (outside the CDR3, taken from reference TRBV5-1 and TRBJ2-3): KAGVTQTPRYLIKTRGQQVTLSCSPISGHRSVSWYQQTPGQGLQFLFEYFSETQRNKGNFPGRFSGRQFSNSRSEMNVSTLELGDSALYLCASMAGTDTQYFGPGTRLTVL.

The chain couples TRBV3-1 (or the pseudogene TRBV3-2) to TRBJ1-6, with D possibly TRBD1 on 6 matching bases. V was trimmed by 1 base and J by 9 bases, leaving 16 bases between them. CDR3 length: 16 residues. Germline V gene data show CDR1 as LGHDT and CDR2 as YNNKEL (reference sequence). The chain's CDR3 is CASSQVELRGRSPLHF. For the CDR3, the DNA is TGTGCCAGCAGCCAAGTTGAATTACGGGGGCGTTCACCCCTCCACTTT.

The rearrangement uses TRBV6-5 and TRBJ2-3; D assignment may be TRBD1 or TRBD2 (5 bases each). V was trimmed by 7 bases and J by 4 bases, leaving 15 bases between them. Germline-derived CDR1 and CDR2 are MNHEY and SVGAGI. CDR3 length equals 14 residues. For the CDR3, the DNA is TGTGCCAGCAAAAGGGGAGTTTTGGCAGATACGCAGTATTTT. This codes for CASKRGVLADTQYF.

The rearrangement uses TRBV19 and TRBJ2-7; no reliable D call. This CDR3 is built from 14 residues. The germline V and J ends were trimmed by 0 bases and 3 bases, with 9 bases remaining between them. Germline CDR1 reads LNHDA; CDR2 reads SQIVND (reference sequence). The CDR3 reads CASSIDGTYYEQYF. The CDR3 DNA sequence: TGTGCCAGTAGTATAGACGGCACTTACTACGAGCAGTACTTC.

V gene TRBV6-5 combines with J gene TRBJ1-4; D is ambiguous. V lost 11 bases to trimming and J lost 7 bases, with 20 bases between them. The germline V gene encodes CDR1 MNHEY and CDR2 SVGAGI. The CDR3 covers 14 residues. CDR3 sequence reads: CAAKRGRSSEKLFF. CDR3 in DNA: TGTGCCGCTAAACGAGGGCGGTCTTCTGAAAAACTGTTTTTT.

This clone appeared once. This sequence joins TRBV19 and TRBJ2-5, with 8 bases identical to TRBD1. This CDR3 has 15 residues. The V and J ends lost 4 bases and 1 base, in that order; junction bases with no gene match: 5. Germline V gene lookup returns CDR1 LNHDA and CDR2 SQIVND (reference sequence). The CDR3 nucleotides are TGTGCCAGTAGTAAGGGACAGGATTTCCAAGAGACCCAGTACTTC. Translation: CASSKGQDFQETQYF.

The chain recombines TRBV27 with TRBJ2-7, with a possible D match to TRBD1 (6 bases). The CDR3 runs 16 residues. Germline V CDR1 and CDR2: MNHEY, SMNVEV (reference sequence). Trimming pared 0 bases from V and 6 bases from J, leaving 18 bases between. CDR3 sequence reads: CASSLSERQGKVEQYF. Here the CDR3 DNA reads TGTGCCAGCAGTTTATCGGAGCGGCAGGGGAAAGTCGAGCAGTACTTC.

The gene calls are TRBV19 and TRBJ2-7; 12 bases line up with TRBD1. CDR1 is LNHDA, CDR2 SQIVND, per germline (reference sequence). Trimming took 5 bases from V and 6 from J; bases not matched to a gene: 5. The CDR3 has 14 residues. DNA for the CDR3: TGTGCCAGTAGTCCCGGGACAGGGGGCGTCGAGCAGTACTTC. Amino acids: CASSPGTGGVEQYF.

The CDR3 DNA reads as TGTGCCAGCGGACAGACAACGGGAGGGCACTACACCGGGGAGCTGTTTTTT. Protein: CASGQTTGGHYTGELFF. This sequence joins TRBV6-4 and TRBJ2-2; 8 nucleotides agree with TRBD2. Trimming took 8 bases from V and 3 from J; bases not matched to a gene: 14. CDR3 size: 17 residues. Looked up from germline, CDR1 is MRHNA and CDR2 is SNTAGT.

This clone was detected once. The chain employs TRBV2 and TRBJ1-3; D is perhaps TRBD1 (5 bases). Per the germline V gene, CDR1 is SNHLY and CDR2 is FYNNEI. The CDR3 runs 15 residues. Trimming pared 8 bases from V and 0 bases from J, leaving 14 bases between. DNA for the CDR3: TGTGCCAGCTCTGAGGGGTCAGGCTCTGGAAACACCATATATTTT. Protein product: CASSEGSGSGNTIYF.

The chain uses TRBV2 and TRBJ1-5; D gene unclear. Germline V lookup: CDR1 SNHLY, CDR2 FYNNEI. V lost 7 bases and J lost 1, with 17 bases in between. This CDR3 region has 16 residues. The CDR3 DNA sequence: TGTGCCAGCAATTCCGTGCACCCACAGAGCAATCAGCCCCAGCATTTT. Amino acid sequence: CASNSVHPQSNQPQHF. Full variable domain (missing parts from reference TRBV2 and TRBJ1-5): EPEVTQTPSHQVTQMGQEVILRCVPISNHLYFYWYRQILGQKVEFLVSFYNNEISEKSEIFDDQFSVERPDGSNFTLKIRSTKLEDSAMYFCASNSVHPQSNQPQHFGDGTRLSIL.

This chain links TRBV7-9 with TRBJ2-2, with 9 bases that match TRBD1. Per germline, CDR1 SEHNR and CDR2 FQNEAQ (reference sequence). The CDR3 has 16 amino acids. V trimming: 5 bases; J trimming: 2 bases; junction bases outside the gene matches: 6. The CDR3 DNA sequence: TGTGCCAGCAGCCGAACAGGGGGCGGTAACACCGGGGAGCTGTTTTTT. It encodes CASSRTGGGNTGELFF.

The chain links TRBV6-4 to TRBJ2-3, with 11 bases matching TRBD2. CDR3 size: 15 residues. V trimming: 3 bases; J trimming: 7 bases; junction bases outside the gene matches: 6. In germline, CDR1 is MRHNA, CDR2 SNTAGT. CDR3 DNA: TGTGCCAGCAGTGAAGGTAGCGGGGGGGCGAATACGCAGTATTTT. Residues: CASSEGSGGANTQYF.